These 4 T cell receptor beta chains were all obtained from the same sample, sequenced in a study of T cell responses to AZD1222 COVID-19 vaccine. The method was immunoSEQ multiplex PCR; TCRdb's version includes in-frame clones alone and lacks a portion of them. The table includes 150,000 to 200,000 clones, more than 85% detected once. Sequenced here: peripheral blood, sampled on day 0 of AZD1222 vaccination. Receptors were obtained from an adult in good health.

This chain joins TRBV7-9 and TRBJ2-1, with D tentatively TRBD2 (6 bases). Between the trimmed V and J ends, which lost 5 bases and 4 bases, there was a span of 15 bases. The CDR3 length is 15 residues. Germline V gene sequence: CDR1 SEHNR, CDR2 FQNEAQ (reference sequence). The CDR3 loop reads CASSDGRESYNEQFF. The CDR3 bases are TGTGCCAGCAGCGATGGGCGGGAAAGTTACAATGAGCAGTTCTTC.

This sequence joins TRBV28 and TRBJ2-2; TRBD1 matches 7 bases. Per germline, CDR1 MDHEN and CDR2 SYDVKM. J gave up 5 bases and V 3 bases, and 6 bases lay outside the gene matches. The CDR3 consists of 15 residues. In DNA, the CDR3 is TGTGCCAGCAGTTTTCGCGACAGGGTTACCGGGGAGCTGTTTTTT. Protein: CASSFRDRVTGELFF.

The chain has TRBV19 and TRBJ2-5, with D possibly being TRBD1 (6 bases). The CDR3 has 14 residues. CDR1 and CDR2 (germline): LNHDA, SQIVND (reference sequence). V was clipped by 5 bases and J by 1 base, with 11 bases between them. The CDR3 DNA reads as TGTGCCAGTAGTCAAGGACAGTTCCAAGAGACCCAGTACTTC. Amino acid sequence: CASSQGQFQETQYF. Using reference TRBV19 and TRBJ2-5 for the parts outside the CDR3, the full variable domain is DGGITQSPKYLFRKEGQNVTLSCEQNLNHDAMYWYRQDPGQGLRLIYYSQIVNDFQKGDIAEGYSVSREKKESFPLTVTSAQKNPTAFYLCASSQGQFQETQYFGPGTRLLVL.

The genes are TRBV10-2 and TRBJ1-1; TRBD1 matches 10 bases. V was clipped by 8 bases and J by 5 bases; unmatched bases: 8. This CDR3 spans 14 amino acids. The germline CDR1 and CDR2 sequences are WSHSY and SAAADI. CDR3 DNA sequence: TGCGCCAGCCGGGACAGGGGATTGGGTACTGAAGCTTTCTTT. Its translation: CASRDRGLGTEAFF.